The rows below give T cell receptor beta chains drawn from one sample of a study of blood T cell repertoires in COVID-19. Profiling relied on immunoSEQ multiplex PCR, and the TCRdb table lists in-frame clones only, not all of them. The data contain about 99,000 clones, 86% of them singletons. Source material: peripheral blood. These receptors all come from a woman in her sixties in a cohort sampled during active or convalescent COVID-19. Both conserved end residues are part of each CDR3. The D gene is left open where the match is weak. Size tells how often a clone was seen (once, few, many) or the class of an expanded clone, and some rows leave it out.

CDR3 protein,CDR3 DNA,V gene,clone size,J gene,D gene
CASSQDGQGYGYTF,TGTGCCAGCAGCCAGGACGGACAGGGCTATGGCTACACCTTC,TRBV4-2,.,TRBJ1-2,TRBD1
CAAESSTDTQYF,TGTGCGGCGGAATCTAGCACAGATACGCAGTATTTT,TRBV28,.,TRBJ2-3,.
CASSVGQDYGYTF,TGTGCCAGTAGTGTCGGACAGGACTATGGCTACACCTTC,TRBV19,once,TRBJ1-2,TRBD1
CASSLWQGSNTEAFF,TGTGCCAGCAGCTTGTGGCAGGGCTCGAACACTGAAGCTTTCTTT,TRBV5-4,.,TRBJ1-1,.
CASSLRRGRDTGELFF,TGTGCCAGCAGCTTGAGGAGGGGGCGGGACACCGGGGAGCTGTTTTTT,TRBV7-8,.,TRBJ2-2,.
CASSLIRDGEQYF,TGTGCCAGCAGTTTAATCAGGGATGGCGAGCAGTACTTC,TRBV28,.,TRBJ2-7,.
CASSLAGGQETQYF,TGTGCCAGCAGCTTGGCCGGGGGCCAAGAGACCCAGTACTTC,TRBV7-9,.,TRBJ2-5,.
CASRPGQGRGDTQYF,TGTGCCAGCAGACCGGGACAGGGGAGGGGAGATACGCAGTATTTT,TRBV11-3,.,TRBJ2-3,TRBD1
CASSLDTARTDTQYF,TGTGCCAGCAGCTTAGACACAGCTCGCACAGATACGCAGTATTTT,TRBV7-9,.,TRBJ2-3,.
CASSSTRQGAFLGNTIYF,TGTGCCAGCAGCTCAACTCGACAGGGGGCGTTCCTTGGAAACACCATATATTTT,TRBV7-9,.,TRBJ1-3,TRBD1
CASSRDRADYEQYF,TGCGCCAGCAGCCGGGACAGGGCCGACTACGAGCAGTACTTC,TRBV4-1,.,TRBJ2-7,TRBD1
CASSPLRTGGNSPLHF,TGTGCCAGCTCACCACTCCGGACAGGGGGGAATTCACCCCTCCACTTT,TRBV18,.,TRBJ1-6,TRBD1
CASSEIAGDHEQYF,TGTGCCAGCAGCGAAATAGCGGGAGACCACGAGCAGTACTTC,TRBV9,.,TRBJ2-7,TRBD2
CASSLVSSSTDTQYF,TGCGCCAGCAGCTTGGTGTCTTCCAGCACAGATACGCAGTATTTT,TRBV5-1,.,TRBJ2-3,.
CAWSEGGETQYF,TGTGCCTGGAGTGAAGGGGGAGAGACCCAGTACTTC,TRBV30,.,TRBJ2-5,.
CASSLGTGVANYGYTF,TGCGCCAGCAGCTTGGGGACAGGGGTGGCTAACTATGGCTACACCTTC,TRBV5-1,.,TRBJ1-2,TRBD1
CASRSTLGTGGFSTEAFF,TGTGCCAGCCGATCGACGCTCGGGACAGGGGGATTTTCCACTGAAGCTTTCTTT,TRBV19,.,TRBJ1-1,TRBD1
CASSLSGSRAYNSPLHF,TGTGCCAGCAGTTTATCGGGTTCCAGGGCCTATAATTCACCCCTCCACTTT,TRBV27,medium-sized,TRBJ1-6,.
CASKKGVGTDTQYF,TGTGCCAGCAAAAAGGGGGTAGGCACAGATACGCAGTATTTT,TRBV6-6,.,TRBJ2-3,.
CASSHPGQEGFGYQPQHF,TGTGCCAGCAGTCACCCGGGACAGGAAGGCTTTGGGTATCAGCCCCAGCATTTT,TRBV28,.,TRBJ1-5,TRBD1
CASSLAGGEELYGYTF,TGTGCCAGCAGCTTAGCGGGCGGGGAAGAACTCTATGGCTACACCTTC,TRBV7-2,.,TRBJ1-2,.
CSQTSGGQETQYF,TGCAGCCAGACTAGCGGGGGCCAAGAGACCCAGTACTTC,TRBV29-1,.,TRBJ2-5,TRBD2
CASSRGGVQTQYF,TGTGCCAGCAGCCGGGGTGGGGTACAGACCCAGTACTTC,TRBV7-9,.,TRBJ2-5,.
CASSLAGGDTQYF,TGTGCCAGCAGCTTGGCCGGCGGAGATACGCAGTATTTT,TRBV5-4,.,TRBJ2-3,.
CASSMGLSTPRQETQYF,TGTGCCAGTAGTATGGGGCTTTCCACCCCACGACAAGAGACCCAGTACTTC,TRBV19,.,TRBJ2-5,.
CATSKRTSGVETQYF,TGTGCCACCAGCAAACGGACTAGCGGAGTAGAGACCCAGTACTTC,TRBV15,once,TRBJ2-5,TRBD2
CASSPRQRGTDTEAFF,TGCGCCAGCAGCCCCCGACAGAGGGGGACGGACACTGAAGCTTTCTTT,TRBV5-1,.,TRBJ1-1,.
CASSSASGSFSEQYF,TGTGCCAGCAGTTCCGCTAGCGGGAGTTTTAGCGAGCAGTACTTC,TRBV2,.,TRBJ2-7,TRBD2
CASSSGQGTEAFF,TGTGCCAGCAGCTCCGGACAGGGCACTGAAGCTTTCTTT,TRBV7-9,.,TRBJ1-1,TRBD1
CASSPDRIQETQYF,TGCGCCAGCAGCCCAGACAGGATACAAGAGACCCAGTACTTC,TRBV5-1,.,TRBJ2-5,.
CASSDPGGSGKNIQYF,TGTGCCAGCAGTGATCCGGGGGGGTCAGGCAAAAACATTCAGTACTTC,TRBV25-1,.,TRBJ2-4,TRBD2
CSVVFGGTDNSPLHF,TGCAGCGTTGTATTCGGGGGAACCGATAATTCACCCCTCCACTTT,TRBV29-1,.,TRBJ1-6,.
CASSEARGAFF,TGTGCCAGCAGTGAAGCACGAGGTGCTTTCTTT,TRBV2,.,TRBJ1-1,.
CAWSTQGTYGYTF,TGTGCCTGGAGCACACAGGGGACCTATGGCTACACCTTC,TRBV30,.,TRBJ1-2,TRBD1
CASRGGTGRRNTEAFF,TGTGCCAGCAGGGGAGGGACAGGTAGGAGGAACACTGAAGCTTTCTTT,TRBV6-6,.,TRBJ1-1,TRBD1
CASSRAGGSSGNTIYF,TGTGCCAGCTCACGGGCGGGGGGGAGCTCTGGAAACACCATATATTTT,TRBV3-1/TRBV3-2,.,TRBJ1-3,.
CASSGLAASSYNEQFF,TGTGCCAGCAGCGGCCTAGCGGCGAGCTCCTACAATGAGCAGTTCTTC,TRBV5-6,.,TRBJ2-1,TRBD2
CATSRRDSNQPQHF,TGTGCCACCAGCAGGAGGGATAGCAATCAGCCCCAGCATTTT,TRBV15,.,TRBJ1-5,.
CATDLTRANGELFF,TGTGCCACCGACCTAACTAGAGCTAACGGGGAGCTGTTTTTT,TRBV6-5,.,TRBJ2-2,.
CASRQGWNSGANVLTF,TGTGCCAGTAGACAGGGGTGGAACTCTGGGGCCAACGTCCTGACTTTC,TRBV19,.,TRBJ2-6,TRBD1
CASSLSPGKPQHF,TGTGCTAGCAGCTTATCGCCCGGGAAGCCCCAGCATTTT,TRBV7-7,.,TRBJ1-5,.
CASSFDRGETEAFF,TGCGCCAGCAGCTTTGACAGGGGCGAGACTGAAGCTTTCTTT,TRBV5-1,.,TRBJ1-1,TRBD1
CSVALETIQYF,TGCAGCGTAGCGCTAGAAACCATTCAGTACTTC,TRBV29-1,.,TRBJ2-4,.
CASSQPQGFSHEQYF,TGTGCCAGCAGCCAACCCCAGGGATTTTCCCACGAGCAGTACTTC,TRBV3-1/TRBV3-2,.,TRBJ2-7,.
CASSLRGGNTGELFF,TGTGCCAGCAGCTTGCGGGGGGGAAACACCGGGGAGCTGTTTTTT,TRBV7-3,.,TRBJ2-2,TRBD2
CERGQGTYEQYF,TGTGAACGTGGTCAGGGGACCTACGAGCAGTACTTC,TRBV28,.,TRBJ2-7,.
CASRLGTGESNQPQHF,TGTGCAAGTCGCTTAGGTACAGGGGAAAGCAATCAGCCCCAGCATTTT,TRBV12-2,.,TRBJ1-5,.
CASSYSVRNTEAFF,TGTGCCAGCAGTTACTCGGTGAGGAACACTGAAGCTTTCTTT,TRBV6-5,.,TRBJ1-1,.
CASRSFYEQYF,TGTGCCAGCAGGTCTTTCTACGAGCAGTACTTC,TRBV6-5,.,TRBJ2-7,.
CASSRPGQTYEQYF,TGTGCCAGCAGCCGTCCCGGACAAACCTACGAGCAGTACTTC,TRBV7-9,.,TRBJ2-7,.
CASSPYRGFNEQFF,TGTGCCAGCAGCCCGTACAGGGGTTTCAATGAGCAGTTCTTC,TRBV9,.,TRBJ2-1,TRBD1
CAISGYSGDTGELFF,TGTGCCATCAGTGGGTACTCCGGAGACACCGGGGAGCTGTTTTTT,TRBV10-3,.,TRBJ2-2,.
CASSSLAGGWNEQFF,TGTGCCAGCAGCTCACTAGCGGGAGGGTGGAATGAGCAGTTCTTC,TRBV7-3,.,TRBJ2-1,TRBD2
CASRALSGGAHEQFF,TGTGCCAGCAGGGCCCTGAGCGGGGGGGCCCATGAGCAGTTCTTC,TRBV6-6,.,TRBJ2-1,TRBD2
CASRLPGVGTGELFF,TGTGCCAGCCGCCTCCCCGGGGTCGGAACCGGGGAGCTGTTTTTT,TRBV28,.,TRBJ2-2,.
CATSEGGTAYYSNYGYTF,TGTGCCACCAGTGAGGGCGGGACAGCGTACTATAGTAACTATGGCTACACCTTC,TRBV24-1,.,TRBJ1-2,TRBD1
CASSTGQGLLNSPLHF,TGTGCCAGTAGTACAGGACAGGGCCTATTAAATTCACCCCTCCACTTT,TRBV19,.,TRBJ1-6,TRBD1